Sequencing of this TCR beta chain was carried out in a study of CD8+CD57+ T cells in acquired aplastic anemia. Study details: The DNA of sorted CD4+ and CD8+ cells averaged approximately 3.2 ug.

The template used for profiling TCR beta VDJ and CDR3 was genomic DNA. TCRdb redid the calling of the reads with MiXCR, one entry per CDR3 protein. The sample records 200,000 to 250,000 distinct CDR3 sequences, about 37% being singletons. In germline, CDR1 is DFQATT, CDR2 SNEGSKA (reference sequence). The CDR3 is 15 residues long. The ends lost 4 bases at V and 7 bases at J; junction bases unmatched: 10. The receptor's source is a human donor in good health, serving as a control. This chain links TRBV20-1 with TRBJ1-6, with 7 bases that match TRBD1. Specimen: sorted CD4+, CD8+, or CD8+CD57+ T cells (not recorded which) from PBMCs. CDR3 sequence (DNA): TGCAGTGCTACCCCGGGACAGCACCCGAATTCACCCCTCCACTTT. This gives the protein CSATPGQHPNSPLHF.